The present T cell receptor (beta chain) was sequenced within a study of control samples from healthy donors and cancer patients. Using immunoSEQ multiplex PCR, the repertoire was profiled, and TCRdb retains in-frame clones only, with some absent. This table has about 120,000 clones, approximately 92% appearing once. The sequenced sample was PBMCs. This TCR derives from an elderly man with head and neck cancer.

The CDR3: CASSPEGAGNTIYF. The CDR3 bases are TGTGCCAGCTCACCGGAGGGGGCTGGAAACACCATATATTTT. This chain uses TRBV18 with TRBJ1-3; tentatively, D is TRBD1 (6 bases). This CDR3 is 14 amino acids long. Germline CDR1 and CDR2: KGHSH and LQKENI. V lost 3 bases and J lost 2, with 8 bases in between.